Below are 13 T cell receptor beta chains sequenced from a single sample in a study of T cells in Graves' hyperthyroidism and ophthalmopathy. TCR beta CDR3 region amplification was performed from RNA transcripts. HTBI primers were employed in a first-round RT-PCR of the TCR CDR3. TCRdb processed the multiplex PCR reads anew with MiXCR; each CDR3 protein has one entry. This table holds almost 600,000 distinct CDR3 sequences, about 15% found once. The specimen was blood. These receptors all stem from a woman in her 30s with Graves' hyperthyroidism that later progressed to Graves' ophthalmopathy.

This clonotype was seen at least ten times. The V and J genes are TRBV28 and TRBJ1-1, with D possibly being TRBD1 (6 bases). The CDR3 is 14 amino acids. Germline assignment: CDR1 MDHEN and CDR2 SYDVKM. Between the trimmed V and J ends, which lost 3 bases and 6 bases, there was a span of 14 bases. The CDR3 is CASSLSGDASEAFF. CDR3 bases: TGTGCCAGCAGTTTGTCAGGGGACGCCTCTGAAGCTTTCTTT.

This clonotype was counted at least ten times. This chain joins TRBV5-6 and TRBJ2-6, with D unresolved. V was cut by 4 bases and J by 0 bases, with 14 bases left in between. The CDR3 runs to 17 residues. CDR1 is SGHDT, CDR2 YYEEEE, per germline. CDR3 coding DNA: TGTGCCAGCAGCCCCCCAGGACCCATCTCTGGGGCCAACGTCCTGACTTTC. Translation: CASSPPGPISGANVLTF.

Ten or more counts support this clonotype. The chain couples TRBV30 to TRBJ2-7; tentatively, D is TRBD1 (5 bases). Deletions cut 0 bases from V and 0 bases from J, with 18 bases between. Germline V gives CDR1 GTSNPN, CDR2 SVGIG (reference sequence). This CDR3 comprises 17 residues. The CDR3 sequence: CAWSVRPSGPTSYEQYF. For the CDR3, the DNA is TGTGCCTGGAGTGTAAGACCCTCAGGGCCGACCTCCTACGAGCAGTACTTC. The variable domain in full, with the rest retrieved from reference TRBV30 and TRBJ2-7, is SQTIHQWPATLVQPVGSPLSLECTVEGTSNPNLYWYRQAAGRGLQLLFYSVGIGQISSEVPQNLSASRPQDRQFILSSKKLLLSDSGFYLCAWSVRPSGPTSYEQYFGPGTRLTVT.

This clonotype appeared many times. The rearrangement links TRBV12-5 to TRBJ2-3; D gene uncertain. There are 13 residues in the CDR3. Germline CDR1 is LGHNT and CDR2 is FRNRAP. V lost 6 bases and J 4 bases, leaving 11 bases between the germline ends. In DNA form, the CDR3 reads TGTGCTAGTGGACGAACATCTTCAGATACGCAGTATTTT. Protein sequence: CASGRTSSDTQYF. Complete variable domain (other parts from reference TRBV12-5 and TRBJ2-3): DARVTQTPRHKVTEMGQEVTMRCQPILGHNTVFWYRQTMMQGLELLAYFRNRAPLDDSGMPKDRFSAEMPDATLATLKIQPSEPRDSAVYFCASGRTSSDTQYFGPGTRLTVL.

At least ten counts were recorded for this clonotype. The chain uses TRBV7-9 and TRBJ2-7; 7 bases agree with TRBD2. The CDR3 spans 15 residues. Germline V gene data show CDR1 as SEHNR and CDR2 as FQNEAQ (reference sequence). Unmatched junction bases numbered 9, after V lost 1 base and J lost 6 bases. The CDR3 reads CASSLEGGSGPEQYF. The CDR3, as DNA: TGTGCCAGCAGCTTAGAGGGCGGGAGTGGGCCCGAGCAGTACTTC.

This clonotype was detected only a few times. The V and J genes are TRBV3-1 and TRBJ2-2; D gene unclear. The CDR3 length is 15 residues. Trimming took off 6 bases at V and 3 bases at J, with 14 bases between the two ends. Germline loops: CDR1 LGHDT, CDR2 YNNKEL (reference sequence). The CDR3 nucleotides read TGTGCCAGCAGGTCACACTTTCGGGACACCGGGGAGCTGTTTTTT. This gives the protein CASRSHFRDTGELFF.

This clonotype was observed many times. The CDR3 nucleotides read TGTGCCACCAGCTGGGGGGGGGACACTGAAGCTTTCTTT. Its translation: CATSWGGDTEAFF. The chain employs TRBV15 and TRBJ1-1, with a tentative D call TRBD1 (5 bases). V was pared by 5 bases and J by 3 bases, with 10 bases between. CDR3 length: 13 amino acids. Germline V CDR1 and CDR2: LNHNV, YYDKDF (reference sequence).

This clonotype appeared a few times. A clone one base away is much larger, so this may be a read error. The CDR3 DNA reads as TGTGCCAGCAGCCAAGGGGGGACCCAGTACTTC. It codes for CASSQGGTQYF. The V gene is TRBV14, the J gene TRBJ2-5; the D is unclear. Trimming stripped 1 base from V and 7 bases from J, with 4 bases between. From germline, CDR1 is SGHDN and CDR2 FVKESK. This CDR3 has 11 residues.

In this sample, this clonotype turned up many times. J is TRBJ2-3 and V is TRBV6-2 or TRBV6-3, with D uncertain. Germline CDR1 and CDR2: MNHEY and SVGEGT. V was clipped by 10 bases and J by 0 bases, with 8 bases between them. The CDR3 runs to 12 residues. As DNA, the CDR3 is TGTGCCACCACCCGGAGCACAGATACGCAGTATTTT. It codes for CATTRSTDTQYF.

This clonotype was picked up one time. The chain couples TRBV2 to TRBJ2-1, with D possibly matching TRBD2 (6 bases). Trimming stripped 4 bases from V and 6 bases from J, with 13 bases between. The length of the CDR3 is 14 residues. Germline V gives CDR1 SNHLY, CDR2 FYNNEI. As DNA, the CDR3 is TGTGCCAGCAGTGCATCGACTAGTCGCAATGAGCAGTTCTTC. Its protein is CASSASTSRNEQFF.

As for this clonotype: Given a much more abundant clone one base away, this may be a read error. The conserved closing phenylalanine or tryptophan is absent in this CDR3, likely reflecting a read error. The rearrangement links TRBV20-1 to TRBJ2-7; TRBD2 matches 7 bases. The CDR3 consists of 14 residues. Germline V gene data show CDR1 as DFQATT and CDR2 as SNEGSKA (reference sequence). V shed 6 bases, J shed 5 bases, and the junction held 13 bases outside the gene matches. CDR3 loop: CSASLIAGKNEQYL. As DNA, the CDR3 is TGCAGTGCCTCCCTCATAGCGGGTAAAAACGAGCAGTACCTC.

This clonotype was detected once. A much larger clone sits a single nucleotide away, making a read error possible. The V gene is TRBV7-3, the J gene TRBJ2-7; 13 nucleotides align to TRBD2. From germline, CDR1 is SGHTA and CDR2 FQGTGA. The CDR3 has 15 residues. The CDR3 loop reads CTSSLGLAGIYEQYF. As DNA, the CDR3 is TGTACCAGCAGCTTGGGACTAGCGGGAATCTACGAGCAGTACTTC.

Concerning this clonotype itself: This clone may be a read error of a much larger clone one base away. The V gene is TRBV5-1, the J gene TRBJ1-5; 7 bases align to TRBD1. The CDR3 runs to 13 residues. CDR1 and CDR2 (germline): SGHRS, YFSETQ. CDR3 protein: CAGSSGQDQPQHF. The CDR3 DNA is TGCGCCGGCAGCTCAGGACAGGACCAGCCCCAGCATTTT.